This is a list of T cell receptor beta chains from one sample in a study of T cell repertoires in cytomegalovirus infection. TCRdb ran MiXCR on the reads and lists one entry per CDR3 protein. The data show about 830,000 distinct CDR3 sequences, around a third seen once. Their antigens are not known. The sample in question was cultured CD8+ T cells from PBMCs, obtained from culture after CMV antigen stimulation. These receptors came from a human donor in good health (CMV status not recorded). Some clones in this sample may be carry-over from other donors' samples. The CDR3 runs from the conserved cysteine through the conserved F or W. A D gene is named only where the DNA matches it firmly. A row's size may be missing; if present it is once, few, many or a size class.

d_gene	j_gene	abundance	v_gene	CDR3nt	CDR3aa
-	TRBJ2-6	few	TRBV6-5	TGTGCCAGCAGTTTTTCAGGATCTGGGGCCAACGTCCTGACTTTC	CASSFSGSGANVLTF
-	TRBJ1-3	many	TRBV7-8	TGTGCCAGCAGCTTACTTCGAAACACCATATATTTT	CASSLLRNTIYF
-	TRBJ2-5	-	TRBV7-7	TGTGCTAGCAGCTTGTCCATCGGGCTCATGGAGACCCAGTACTTC	CASSLSIGLMETQYF
-	TRBJ1-2	few	TRBV6-5	TGTGCCAGCAGTTACTCGGGGGTAGTATTCAGGGACTATGGCTACACCTTC	CASSYSGVVFRDYGYTF
-	TRBJ1-5	-	TRBV19	TGTGCCAGTAGTATAATAGATGTGGGCAATCAGCCCCAGCATTTT	CASSIIDVGNQPQHF
-	TRBJ1-1	once	TRBV4-1	TGCGCCAGCAGCCAAGCCGGGTTCGTTGGTCAAGAAGCTTTCTTT	CASSQAGFVGQEAFF
TRBD1	TRBJ2-2	-	TRBV29-1	TGCAGCGCCGCCGAGGGGGCAGAAAACACCGGGGAGCTGTTTTTT	CSAAEGAENTGELFF
-	TRBJ1-2	few	TRBV7-4	TGTGCCAGCAGCATTATGGCTGGGGGCAGCTATGGCTACACCTTC	CASSIMAGGSYGYTF
TRBD2	TRBJ2-2	few	TRBV29-1	TGCAGCGTAGAGACCGGGACTAAGAACACCGGGGAGCTGTTTTTT	CSVETGTKNTGELFF
-	TRBJ2-5	-	TRBV3-1	TGTGCCAGCAGCCAAGACCCAGGGCGTTCGGAGACCCAGTACTTC	CASSQDPGRSETQYF
TRBD1	TRBJ2-2	few	TRBV19	TGTGCCAGTAGTAGGGGGACAGGGAGCTACGGGGAGCTGTTTTTT	CASSRGTGSYGELFF
-	TRBJ1-5	-	TRBV27	TGTGCCAGCTTGTTCCTCCGACAGGGCAATCAGCCCCAGCATTTT	CASLFLRQGNQPQHF
-	TRBJ1-5	few	TRBV12-5	TGTGCTAGTGGTTTGGTAGGGGTCGGGTGCGGGGGTGGGCAGCCCCAGCATTTT	CASGLVGVGCGGGQPQHF
-	TRBJ1-5	-	TRBV7-9	TGTGCCAGCAGGGGTAAAGGGGACAATCAGCCCCAGCATTTT	CASRGKGDNQPQHF
TRBD2	TRBJ2-2	-	TRBV11-2	TGTGCCAGCAGCTTAGTTGGGTGGGCTAGCGGTTCGAACACCGGGGAGCTGTTTTTT	CASSLVGWASGSNTGELFF
-	TRBJ1-3	-	TRBV7-4	TGTGCCAGCAGCGAGGACAGATCTGGAAACACCATATATTTT	CASSEDRSGNTIYF
-	TRBJ1-2	many	TRBV7-9	TGTGCCAGCAGCCGAGTCCCCGTCCATGGCTACACCTTC	CASSRVPVHGYTF
TRBD1	TRBJ1-4	-	TRBV6-1	TGTGCCAGCAGTGAGGGACAGGTCCGCCGACATGAAAAACTGTTTTTT	CASSEGQVRRHEKLFF
-	TRBJ2-1	-	TRBV6-1	TGTGCCAGCAGATACACAGAAAACTACAATGAGCAGTTCTTC	CASRYTENYNEQFF
TRBD2	TRBJ2-3	-	TRBV6-5	TGTGCCAGCAGTTACCCTACTAGCGGGGGGGAAGATACGCAGTATTTT	CASSYPTSGGEDTQYF
TRBD1	TRBJ1-4	-	TRBV25-1	TGTGCCAGCAGTGAGGTGGGACAGGGGTATGAAAAACTGTTTTTT	CASSEVGQGYEKLFF
-	TRBJ2-2	-	TRBV4-1	TGCGCCAGCAGCCACAGGGCCCCTGGACCCGGGGAGCTGTTTTTT	CASSHRAPGPGELFF
-	TRBJ1-1	-	TRBV7-4	TGTGCCAGCAGAAGCTCGGGGGCGAACACTGAAGCTTTCTTT	CASRSSGANTEAFF
-	TRBJ1-2	few	TRBV19	TGTGCCAGTAGTATTCGGACTGGAATCGATGGCTACACCTTC	CASSIRTGIDGYTF
-	TRBJ2-2	-	TRBV15	TGTGCCACCAGCAGAGATCCTAGCAGGTTCACCGGGGAGCTGTTTTTT	CATSRDPSRFTGELFF
-	TRBJ2-2	few	TRBV15	TGTGCCACCAGCAGAGATCTCGGAGGCGGGGAGCTGTTTTTT	CATSRDLGGGELFF
-	TRBJ2-1	-	TRBV7-9	TGTGCCAGCAGCTTAGCAGGCCCCTCCTGGACATACAATGAGCAGTTCTTC	CASSLAGPSWTYNEQFF